A selection of T cell receptor beta chains follows, all from one sample in a study of graft-versus-host responses after intestinal transplantation. Some clones are missing from TCRdb's copy, which holds only in-frame ones; the method was immunoSEQ multiplex PCR. Among just over 95,000 clones listed, about 90% were seen once. No cognate antigen is known for these TCRs. Specimen: unstimulated CD4+ T cells sorted from spleen or lymph node cells, collected before intestinal transplant. These receptors originate from a human donor who received an intestinal transplant. CDR3s include the opening cysteine and the closing phenylalanine or tryptophan. Each record gives: V gene, J gene, clone size, CDR3 protein. Only some rows state a clone size, as once, few, many or a class for expanded clones.

>TRBV2|TRBJ2-2|.
CASTERTGFSGELFF
>TRBV19|TRBJ1-2|once
CASSLRDRPYGYTF
>TRBV7-6|TRBJ2-5|.
CASSLRLARRLQETQYF
>TRBV9|TRBJ2-5|.
CASRGQDQETQYF
>TRBV7-7|TRBJ1-1|.
CASSRDAGAEAFF
>TRBV18|TRBJ2-5|.
CASSLAGQGNGETQYF
>TRBV18|TRBJ1-5|.
CASSPQYGRNQPQHF
>TRBV11-2|TRBJ1-6|.
CASSWVSWGDNSPLHF
>TRBV9|TRBJ2-5|.
CASSAGLAEETQYF
>TRBV5-4|TRBJ2-1|.
CASSLPGPEANEQFF
>TRBV9|TRBJ1-2|.
CASSVGAQGGFGYTF
>TRBV7-8|TRBJ2-7|.
CASSLEGARGLYEQYF
>TRBV7-2|TRBJ1-5|.
CASSLALAGNQPQHF
>TRBV5-1|TRBJ1-1|once
CASSLDRRQLTNTEAFF
>TRBV15|TRBJ2-3|.
CATSRDKRLGTDTQYF
>TRBV28|TRBJ1-2|.
CASRERVARTRYGYTF
>TRBV11-2|TRBJ2-1|.
CASTRGGARLYEQFF
>TRBV6-1|TRBJ1-4|few
CASKPGTGGDEKLFF
>TRBV18|TRBJ2-7|.
CASSGNYEQYF
>TRBV14|TRBJ2-4|.
CASSQEGGAKNIQYF
>TRBV5-1|TRBJ2-5|.
CASSPETQETQYF
>TRBV18|TRBJ2-5|.
CASSPQGQETQYF
>TRBV21-1|TRBJ2-7|.
CASSTPRDRKDEQYF
>TRBV27|TRBJ1-2|once
CPGTGNVLNYGYTF
>TRBV10-3|.|.
CAISEIEASSYEQYF
>TRBV19|TRBJ1-1|.
CASSRTGGTEAFF
>TRBV5-4|TRBJ1-2|.
CASSYRVHRGSDGYTF
>TRBV5-1|TRBJ2-1|.
CASSPRTSGSSYNEQFF
>TRBV11-3|TRBJ2-5|.
CASSLGQGETQYF